What follows is one T cell receptor beta chain and its context. The antigen is not known. The ends were cut back, 4 bases at V and 1 base at J, with 7 bases in the middle. CDR3 length: 12 amino acids. The germline V gene has CDR1 GTSNPN and CDR2 SVGIG (reference sequence). The data originate from a study of shared clonotypes between healthy human individuals. On the study more broadly: Per donor, CD8 memory used one plate, CD8 naive used two, CD4 memory used three and CD4 naive used three. General study points: Clonotypes shared by all four donors outscored non-shared clonotypes in generation probability.

The assay was immunoSEQ multiplex PCR, and TCRdb's table has in-frame clones only and misses some. The profile covers nearly 1 million clones, with roughly 72% appearing a single time and roughly 1.5% taken by the ten largest. Every one of the donors was a Caucasian adult that lived in Nashville, Tennessee. The TCR originated in a man between 18 and 35 years old in good health. The V gene is TRBV30, the J gene TRBJ1-1; D is unresolved. The sample comprised memory CD4+ T cells sorted from blood. Subset in this sample: CD45RA-negative fraction. The CDR3 here is CAWIQKNTEAFF. The DNA of the CDR3 is TGTGCCTGGATACAGAAGAACACTGAAGCTTTCTTT.